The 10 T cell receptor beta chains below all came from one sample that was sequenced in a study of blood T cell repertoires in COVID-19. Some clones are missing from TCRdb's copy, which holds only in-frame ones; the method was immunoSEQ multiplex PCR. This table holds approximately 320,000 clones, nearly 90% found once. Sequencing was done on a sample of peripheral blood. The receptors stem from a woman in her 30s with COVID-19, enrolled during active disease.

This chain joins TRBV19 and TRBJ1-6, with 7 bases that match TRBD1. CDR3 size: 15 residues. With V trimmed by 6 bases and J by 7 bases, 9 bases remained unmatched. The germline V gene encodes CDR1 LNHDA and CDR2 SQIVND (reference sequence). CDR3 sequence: CASRFSGTENSPLHF. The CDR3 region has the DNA TGTGCCAGTAGGTTTTCCGGGACAGAAAATTCACCCCTCCACTTT.

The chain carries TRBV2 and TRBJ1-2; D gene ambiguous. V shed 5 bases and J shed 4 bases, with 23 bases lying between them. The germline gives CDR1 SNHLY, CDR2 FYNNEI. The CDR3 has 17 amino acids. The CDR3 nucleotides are TGTGCCAGCAGTCCACTGACAATGACGGGAATTCTCTATGGCTACACCTTC. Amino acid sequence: CASSPLTMTGILYGYTF.

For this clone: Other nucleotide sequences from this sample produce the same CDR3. CDR3 coding DNA: TGTGCCAGCAGTTACTCCGGGGGATCGGACGAGCAGTACTTC. Its translation: CASSYSGGSDEQYF. The genes are TRBV6-6 and TRBJ2-7, with D possibly TRBD2 on 6 matching bases. This CDR3 has 14 amino acids. The V gene's germline CDR1 is MNHNY and CDR2 SVGAGI (reference sequence). Trimming pared 0 bases from V and 5 bases from J, leaving 11 bases between.

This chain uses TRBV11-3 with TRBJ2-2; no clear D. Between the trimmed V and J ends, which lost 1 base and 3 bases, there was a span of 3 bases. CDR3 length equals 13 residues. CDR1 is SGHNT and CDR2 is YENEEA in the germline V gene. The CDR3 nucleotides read TGTGCCAGCAGCTTAGCCTACACCGGGGAGCTGTTTTTT. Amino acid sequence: CASSLAYTGELFF.

The CDR3 nucleotides are TGTGCCAGCAGCTTGGACCAGGGGGCGGGCGAGCAGTACTTC. Its protein is CASSLDQGAGEQYF. The rearrangement links TRBV5-5 to TRBJ2-7, with 8 bases aligning to TRBD1. The CDR3 is 14 residues long. With 0 bases clipped from V and 6 bases from J, the junction kept 5 bases outside the gene matches. Looked up from germline, CDR1 is SGHKS and CDR2 is YYEKEE (reference sequence).

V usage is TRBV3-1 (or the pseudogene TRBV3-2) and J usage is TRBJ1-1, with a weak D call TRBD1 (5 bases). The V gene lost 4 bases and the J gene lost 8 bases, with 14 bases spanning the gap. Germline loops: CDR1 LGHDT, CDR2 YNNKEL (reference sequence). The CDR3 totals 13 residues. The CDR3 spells CASSPLGRGEAFF. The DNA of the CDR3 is TGTGCCAGCAGCCCGTTGGGGCGTGGAGAAGCTTTCTTT.

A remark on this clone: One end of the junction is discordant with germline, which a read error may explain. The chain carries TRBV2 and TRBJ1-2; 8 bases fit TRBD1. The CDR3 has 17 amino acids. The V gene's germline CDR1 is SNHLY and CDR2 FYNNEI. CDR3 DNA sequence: TGTGCCAGCAGTGAGTGGGGACAGGCTGCCTTTAACTATGGCTACATCTTC. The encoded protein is CASSEWGQAAFNYGYIF.

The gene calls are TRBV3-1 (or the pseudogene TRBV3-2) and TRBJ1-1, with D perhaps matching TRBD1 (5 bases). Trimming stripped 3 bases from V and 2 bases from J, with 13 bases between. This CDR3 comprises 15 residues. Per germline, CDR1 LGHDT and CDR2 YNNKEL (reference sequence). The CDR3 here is CASSHSGAPNTEAFF. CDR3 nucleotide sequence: TGTGCCAGCAGCCACAGTGGGGCCCCTAACACTGAAGCTTTCTTT.

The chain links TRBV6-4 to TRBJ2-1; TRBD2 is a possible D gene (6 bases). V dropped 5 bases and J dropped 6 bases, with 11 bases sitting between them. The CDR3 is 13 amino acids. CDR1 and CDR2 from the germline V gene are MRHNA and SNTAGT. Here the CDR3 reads CASSRGTLNEQFF. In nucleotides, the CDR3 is TGTGCCAGCAGTCGCGGGACTCTCAATGAGCAGTTCTTC.

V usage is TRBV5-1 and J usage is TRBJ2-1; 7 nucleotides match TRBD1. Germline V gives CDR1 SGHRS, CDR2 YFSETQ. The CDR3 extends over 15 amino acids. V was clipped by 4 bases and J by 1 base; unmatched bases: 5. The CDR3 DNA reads TGCGCCAGCAGCAGACTCAGGGGGTCCTACAATGAGCAGTTCTTC. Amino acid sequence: CASSRLRGSYNEQFF.